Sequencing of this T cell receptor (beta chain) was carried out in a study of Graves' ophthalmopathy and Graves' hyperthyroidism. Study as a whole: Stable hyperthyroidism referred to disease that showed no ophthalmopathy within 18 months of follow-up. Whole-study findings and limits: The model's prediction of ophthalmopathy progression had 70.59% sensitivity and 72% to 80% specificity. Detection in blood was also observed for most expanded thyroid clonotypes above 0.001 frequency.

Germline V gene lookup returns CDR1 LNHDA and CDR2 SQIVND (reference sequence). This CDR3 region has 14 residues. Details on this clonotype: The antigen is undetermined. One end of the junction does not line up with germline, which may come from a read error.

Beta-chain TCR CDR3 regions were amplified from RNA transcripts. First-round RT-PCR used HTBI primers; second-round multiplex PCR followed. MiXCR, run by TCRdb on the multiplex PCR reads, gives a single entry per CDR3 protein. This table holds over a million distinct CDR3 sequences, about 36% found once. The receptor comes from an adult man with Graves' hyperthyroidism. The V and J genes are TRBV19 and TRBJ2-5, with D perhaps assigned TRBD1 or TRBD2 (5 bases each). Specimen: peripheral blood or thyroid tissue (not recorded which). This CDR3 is CASSTGTDQETRYF. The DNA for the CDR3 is TGTGCCAGTAGTACCGGGACCGACCAAGAGACCCGGTACTTC.